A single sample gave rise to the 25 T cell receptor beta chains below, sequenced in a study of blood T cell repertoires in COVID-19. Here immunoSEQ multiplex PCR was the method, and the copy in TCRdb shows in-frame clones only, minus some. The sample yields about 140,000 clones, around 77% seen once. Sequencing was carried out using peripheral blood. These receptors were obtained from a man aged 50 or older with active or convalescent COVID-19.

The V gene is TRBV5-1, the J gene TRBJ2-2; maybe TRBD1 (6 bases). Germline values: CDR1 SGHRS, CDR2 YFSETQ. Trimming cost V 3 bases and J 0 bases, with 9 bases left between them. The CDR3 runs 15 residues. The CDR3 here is CASSSQGTNTGELFF. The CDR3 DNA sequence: TGCGCCAGCAGCTCTCAGGGGACGAACACCGGGGAGCTGTTTTTT.

This CDR3 is CASSPQPGQGLPYEQYF. DNA of the CDR3: TGTGCCAGCAGCCCTCAACCGGGACAGGGACTTCCCTACGAGCAGTACTTC. This chain connects TRBV13 to TRBJ2-7, with 9 nucleotides matching TRBD1. J gave up 2 bases and V 5 bases, and 13 bases lay outside the gene matches. The CDR3 is 17 residues long. Germline V gives CDR1 PRHDT, CDR2 FYEKMQ (reference sequence).

As DNA, the CDR3 is TGTGCCAGCAGTTACTCGGGGACAGTGAACACTGAAGCTTTCTTT. Amino acid sequence: CASSYSGTVNTEAFF. This chain connects TRBV6-5 to TRBJ1-1, with 7 bases aligning to TRBD1. The CDR3 covers 15 residues. V trimming: 0 bases; J trimming: 0 bases; junction bases outside the gene matches: 1. Looked up from germline, CDR1 is MNHEY and CDR2 is SVGAGI.

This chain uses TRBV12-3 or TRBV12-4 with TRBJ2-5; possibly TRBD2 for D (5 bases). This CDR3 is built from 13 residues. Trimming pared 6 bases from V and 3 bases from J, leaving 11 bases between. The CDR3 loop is CASRLAGEETQYF. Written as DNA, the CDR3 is TGTGCCAGCAGGCTCGCCGGGGAAGAGACCCAGTACTTC.

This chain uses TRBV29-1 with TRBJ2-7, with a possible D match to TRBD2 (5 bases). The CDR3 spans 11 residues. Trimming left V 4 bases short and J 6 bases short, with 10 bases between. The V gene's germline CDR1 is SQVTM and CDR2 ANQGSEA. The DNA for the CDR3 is TGCAGCGTTGGTGGAAGCGGCGAGCAGTACTTC. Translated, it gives CSVGGSGEQYF.

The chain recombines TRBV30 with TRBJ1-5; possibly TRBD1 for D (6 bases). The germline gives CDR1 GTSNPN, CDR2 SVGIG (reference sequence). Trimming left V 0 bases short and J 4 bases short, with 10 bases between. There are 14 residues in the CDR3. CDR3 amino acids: CAWSVGQGNQPQHF. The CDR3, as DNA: TGTGCCTGGAGTGTGGGTCAGGGGAATCAGCCCCAGCATTTT.

The CDR3 sequence is CASSFGTGDLETQYF. CDR3 bases: TGTGCCAGCAGCTTTGGGACAGGGGACTTGGAGACCCAGTACTTC. The chain joins TRBV7-9 to TRBJ2-5, with 10 bases matching TRBD1. This CDR3 is 15 amino acids long. Germline V gene data show CDR1 as SEHNR and CDR2 as FQNEAQ (reference sequence). V dropped 3 bases and J dropped 5; count of bases not matched to a gene: 6.

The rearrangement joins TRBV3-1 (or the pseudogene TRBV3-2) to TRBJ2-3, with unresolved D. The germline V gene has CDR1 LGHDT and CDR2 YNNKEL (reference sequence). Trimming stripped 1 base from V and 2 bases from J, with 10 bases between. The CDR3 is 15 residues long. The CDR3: CASSQGRADTDTQYF. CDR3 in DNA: TGTGCCAGCAGCCAAGGTCGCGCGGACACAGATACGCAGTATTTT.

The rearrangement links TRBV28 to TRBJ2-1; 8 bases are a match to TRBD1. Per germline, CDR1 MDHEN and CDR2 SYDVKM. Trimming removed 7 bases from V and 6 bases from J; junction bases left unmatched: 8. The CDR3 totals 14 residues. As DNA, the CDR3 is TGTGCCAGCACCCCTGGACAGGGACCCAATGAGCAGTTCTTC. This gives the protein CASTPGQGPNEQFF.

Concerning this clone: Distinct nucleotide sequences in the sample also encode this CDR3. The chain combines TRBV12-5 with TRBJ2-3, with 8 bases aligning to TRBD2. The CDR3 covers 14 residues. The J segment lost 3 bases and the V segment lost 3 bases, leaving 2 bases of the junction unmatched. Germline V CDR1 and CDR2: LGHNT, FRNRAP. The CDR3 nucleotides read TGTGCTAGTGGTTTCGGACTAGCTACAGATACGCAGTATTTT. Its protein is CASGFGLATDTQYF. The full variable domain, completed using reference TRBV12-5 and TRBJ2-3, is DARVTQTPRHKVTEMGQEVTMRCQPILGHNTVFWYRQTMMQGLELLAYFRNRAPLDDSGMPKDRFSAEMPDATLATLKIQPSEPRDSAVYFCASGFGLATDTQYFGPGTRLTVL.

Here the CDR3 DNA reads TGTGCCAGTAGGACACTAGCGGGAGTCGAACACGAGCAGTACTTC. Encoded protein: CASRTLAGVEHEQYF. The rearrangement links TRBV19 to TRBJ2-7; 11 bases map to TRBD2. The CDR3 sequence is 15 residues long. CDR1 LNHDA and CDR2 SQIVND come from the germline V gene (reference sequence). V gave up 6 bases and J gave up 5 bases; unmatched junction bases: 9. The full variable domain, its missing parts supplied by reference TRBV19 and TRBJ2-7, is DGGITQSPKYLFRKEGQNVTLSCEQNLNHDAMYWYRQDPGQGLRLIYYSQIVNDFQKGDIAEGYSVSREKKESFPLTVTSAQKNPTAFYLCASRTLAGVEHEQYFGPGTRLTVT.

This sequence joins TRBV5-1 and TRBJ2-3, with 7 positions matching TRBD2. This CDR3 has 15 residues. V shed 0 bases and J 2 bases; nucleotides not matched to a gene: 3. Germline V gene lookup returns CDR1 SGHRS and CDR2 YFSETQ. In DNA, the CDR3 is TGCGCCAGCAGCTTGGAAGCGGGACCCACAGATACGCAGTATTTT. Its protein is CASSLEAGPTDTQYF.

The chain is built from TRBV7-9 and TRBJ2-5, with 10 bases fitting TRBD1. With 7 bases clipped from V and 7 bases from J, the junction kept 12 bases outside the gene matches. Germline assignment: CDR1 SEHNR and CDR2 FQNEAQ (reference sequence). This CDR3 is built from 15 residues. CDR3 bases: TGTGCCAGCACCGCGGGACAGGGGTTGGGAGGGACCCAGTACTTC. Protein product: CASTAGQGLGGTQYF.

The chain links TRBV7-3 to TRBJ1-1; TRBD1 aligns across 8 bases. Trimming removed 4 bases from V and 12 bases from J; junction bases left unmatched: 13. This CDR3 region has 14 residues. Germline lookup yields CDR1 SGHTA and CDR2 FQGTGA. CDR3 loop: CASSSLSGGKDTFF. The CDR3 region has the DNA TGTGCCAGCAGCTCATTATCAGGGGGCAAGGATACTTTCTTT.

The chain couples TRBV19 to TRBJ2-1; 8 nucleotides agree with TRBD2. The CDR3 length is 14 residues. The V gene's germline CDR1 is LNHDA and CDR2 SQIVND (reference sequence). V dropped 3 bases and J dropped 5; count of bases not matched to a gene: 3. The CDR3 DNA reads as TGTGCCAGTAGTATCTTAGCGGGGCACAATGAGCAGTTCTTC. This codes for CASSILAGHNEQFF.

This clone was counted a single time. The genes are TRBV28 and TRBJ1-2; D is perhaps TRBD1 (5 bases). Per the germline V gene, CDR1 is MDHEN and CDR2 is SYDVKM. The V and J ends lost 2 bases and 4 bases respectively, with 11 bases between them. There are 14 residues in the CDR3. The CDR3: CASSLGVRVYGYTF. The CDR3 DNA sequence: TGTGCCAGCAGTTTAGGGGTCAGGGTCTATGGCTACACCTTC.

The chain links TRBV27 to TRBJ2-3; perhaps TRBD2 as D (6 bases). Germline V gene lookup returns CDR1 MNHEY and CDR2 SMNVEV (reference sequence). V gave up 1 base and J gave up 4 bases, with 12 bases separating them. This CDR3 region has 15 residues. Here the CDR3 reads CASSLYGAGPDTQYF. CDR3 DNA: TGTGCCAGCAGTTTATATGGAGCGGGCCCAGATACGCAGTATTTT.

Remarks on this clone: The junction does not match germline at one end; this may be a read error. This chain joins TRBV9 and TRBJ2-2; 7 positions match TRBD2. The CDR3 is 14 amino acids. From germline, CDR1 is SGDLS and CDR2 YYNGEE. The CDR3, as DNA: TGCGCCAGCAGCGTTGGGACTACCCGGGGAGAGCTGTTTTTT. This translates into CASSVGTTRGELFF. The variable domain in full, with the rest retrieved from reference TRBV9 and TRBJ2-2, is DSGVTQTPKHLITATGQRVTLRCSPRSGDLSVYWYQQSLDQGLQFLIQYYNGEERAKGNILERFSAQQFPDLHSELNLSSLELGDSALYFCASSVGTTRGELFFGEGSRLTVL.

CDR3 sequence reads: CSARQGQLAFF. DNA of the CDR3: TGCAGTGCTAGACAGGGACAGTTGGCTTTCTTT. The rearrangement links TRBV20-1 to TRBJ1-1; TRBD1 agrees at 7 bases. V shed 2 bases and J 11 bases; nucleotides not matched to a gene: 5. Germline loops: CDR1 DFQATT, CDR2 SNEGSKA (reference sequence). The CDR3 contains 11 residues.

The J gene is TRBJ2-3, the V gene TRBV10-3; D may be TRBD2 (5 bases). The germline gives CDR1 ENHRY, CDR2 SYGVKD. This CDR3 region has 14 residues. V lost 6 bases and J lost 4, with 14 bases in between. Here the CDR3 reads CAIREDHRADTQYF. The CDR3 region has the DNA TGTGCCATCAGGGAGGACCATCGGGCAGATACGCAGTATTTT.

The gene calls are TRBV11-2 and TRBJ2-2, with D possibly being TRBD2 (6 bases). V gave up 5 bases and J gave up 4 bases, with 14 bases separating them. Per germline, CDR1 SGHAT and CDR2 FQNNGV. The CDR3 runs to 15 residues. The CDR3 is CASSLSGLLTGELFF. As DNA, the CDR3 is TGTGCCAGCAGCCTATCGGGACTCCTCACCGGGGAGCTGTTTTTT.

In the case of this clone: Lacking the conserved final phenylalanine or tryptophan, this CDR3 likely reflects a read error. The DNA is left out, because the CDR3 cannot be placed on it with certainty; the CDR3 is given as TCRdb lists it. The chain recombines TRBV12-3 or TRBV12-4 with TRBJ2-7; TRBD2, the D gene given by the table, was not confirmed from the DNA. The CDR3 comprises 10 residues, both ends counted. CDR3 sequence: CASSLGGRCD.

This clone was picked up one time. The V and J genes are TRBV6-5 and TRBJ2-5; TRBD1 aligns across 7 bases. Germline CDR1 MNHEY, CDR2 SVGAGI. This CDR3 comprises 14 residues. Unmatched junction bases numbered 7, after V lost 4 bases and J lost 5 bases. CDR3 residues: CASSLQGRWETQYF. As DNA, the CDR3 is TGTGCCAGCAGTTTACAGGGGCGGTGGGAGACCCAGTACTTC.

The CDR3 DNA is TGTGCCAGCAGCTTGTCAGGCACCTACGAGCAGTACTTC. Protein: CASSLSGTYEQYF. V is TRBV11-2 and J is TRBJ2-7; D is undetermined. The V end lost 3 bases, the J end lost 2 bases, and 8 bases lay between the germline ends. The CDR3 has 13 residues. CDR1 and CDR2 (germline): SGHAT, FQNNGV.

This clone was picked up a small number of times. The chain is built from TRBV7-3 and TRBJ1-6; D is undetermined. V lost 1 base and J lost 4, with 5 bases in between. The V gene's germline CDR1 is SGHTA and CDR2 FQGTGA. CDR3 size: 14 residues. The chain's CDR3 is CASSLKSYNSPLHF. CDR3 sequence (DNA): TGTGCCAGCAGCTTAAAATCTTATAATTCACCCCTCCACTTT.